The entry below gives a single T cell receptor (beta chain) sequence along with its context. Its antigen is undetermined. Each sample yielded at least 6 million isolated PBMCs. The source of the sample is a study of blood T cells in healthy people across ages. Whole-study results and caveats: It was not possible, with unsorted PBMCs, to conclusively compare naive and antigen-experienced cells.

Next came a second PCR, run for about 7 to 12 cycles, which used a sample-barcoded 5' primer along with a J-beta primer mix. Tags on each cDNA molecule came from a template-switch adaptor with 12 random nucleotides. There were at least 2.5 million CDR3-containing paired-end reads obtained from each sample. TCRdb re-analysed the 5' RACE reads in MiXCR, keeping a single row per CDR3 protein. Here the sample spans over 1,500,000 distinct CDR3 sequences, roughly two fifths being singletons. The TCR sequence derives from a human donor in good health. Sequenced: blood.

The CDR3 loop reads CATSRGAQETQYF. The CDR3 DNA reads TGTGCCACCTCCCGGGGGGCCCAAGAGACCCAGTACTTC. The chain carries TRBV15 and TRBJ2-5; D may be TRBD2 (7 bases). The CDR3 consists of 13 residues. Looked up from germline, CDR1 is LNHNV and CDR2 is YYDKDF (reference sequence). The V end was cut by 8 bases, the J end by 1 base, with 11 bases between.